The T cell receptor beta chain under discussion was sequenced for a study of T cells in localized non-small cell lung cancer. Study findings and constraints: Out of the top 100 tumor clones, a median about 58 were seen in adjacent lung. A single tumor region was sequenced, leaving heterogeneity possible. Density of T cells in blood, when higher, went with longer overall survival. Clonality peaked in uninvolved adjacent lung rather than tumor.

This clone has more than one count but fewer than ten. Its cognate antigen is unknown. Germline CDR1 SNHLY, CDR2 FYNNEI. This CDR3 spans 16 amino acids. V was cut by 3 bases and J by 0 bases, with 13 bases left in between. Assay used: immunoSEQ multiplex PCR; TCRdb lists only in-frame clones, some missing. The repertoire holds about 33,000 clones, with approximately 72% as singletons. The V gene is TRBV2, the J gene TRBJ2-3, with D possibly TRBD2 on 6 matching bases. This TCR was recovered from a male donor older than 55 with stage II squamous cell lung carcinoma. The sequences come from peripheral blood, collected before any cancer treatment. CDR3 amino acids: CASSEVAVTSTDTQYF. CDR3 in DNA: TGTGCCAGCAGTGAGGTAGCGGTGACTAGCACAGATACGCAGTATTTT.